These 29 T cell receptor beta chains originate from one sample sequenced in a study of T cell changes during pregnancy in multiple sclerosis. TCRdb keeps only in-frame clones here, not all; method: immunoSEQ multiplex PCR. Of about 39,000 clones in the sample, 85% to 95% are singletons; the top ten hold about 0.41%. Sequences were derived from CD4+ T cells from peripheral blood mononuclear cells, sampled in the first trimester of pregnancy. These receptor sequences come from a female donor with multiple sclerosis, enrolled in a pregnancy study.

The V call is TRBV10-3, the J call TRBJ2-1, with D maybe TRBD1 (6 bases). The germline V gene encodes CDR1 ENHRY and CDR2 SYGVKD. This CDR3 region has 18 residues. The V gene lost 1 base and the J gene lost 0 bases, with 16 bases spanning the gap. CDR3 region: CAISELLGQFSSYNEQFF. The DNA of the CDR3 is TGTGCCATCAGTGAGTTACTAGGACAGTTCAGCTCCTACAATGAGCAGTTCTTC.

The chain uses TRBV19 and TRBJ2-7, with a tentative D call TRBD1 (5 bases). Trimming left V 6 bases short and J 5 bases short, with 23 bases between. The CDR3 loop spans 16 amino acids. Germline V gene lookup returns CDR1 LNHDA and CDR2 SQIVND (reference sequence). The CDR3 spells CASRGWPRENGDEQYF. The CDR3 nucleotides read TGTGCCAGTAGAGGCTGGCCCAGGGAAAACGGAGACGAGCAGTACTTC.

The chain employs TRBV2 and TRBJ1-6; 9 nucleotides line up with TRBD1. This CDR3 spans 18 amino acids. In germline, CDR1 is SNHLY, CDR2 FYNNEI. V lost 6 bases to trimming and J lost 8 bases; unmatched junction nucleotides: 17. For the CDR3, the DNA is TGTGCCAGCAGCGCCCCCGTAGGGACAGGGCTTATTGATTCACCCCTCCACTTT. This sequence encodes CASSAPVGTGLIDSPLHF.

This chain uses TRBV14 with TRBJ2-2; D is ambiguous. Between the trimmed V and J ends, which lost 1 base and 4 bases, there was a span of 7 bases. The CDR3 is 14 amino acids. Germline lookup yields CDR1 SGHDN and CDR2 FVKESK. Written as DNA, the CDR3 is TGTGCCAGCAGCCAAGGTCCAGTCACCGGGGAGCTGTTTTTT. It specifies CASSQGPVTGELFF.

This sequence joins TRBV13 and TRBJ2-5; D remains unclear. The CDR3 sequence is 17 residues long. Germline CDR1 is PRHDT and CDR2 is FYEKMQ (reference sequence). V lost 5 bases and J lost 2, with 21 bases in between. The CDR3, as DNA: TGTGCCAGCAGCGTCCCCCGGGTCCCCAAAATTCAAGAGACCCAGTACTTC. Translation gives CASSVPRVPKIQETQYF.

The V and J genes are TRBV19 and TRBJ1-3; D remains unclear. The CDR3 extends over 12 amino acids. Germline loops: CDR1 LNHDA, CDR2 SQIVND (reference sequence). With 5 bases removed from V and 4 bases from J, the gap between germline ends came to 6 bases. The CDR3 protein is CASSPRGNTIYF. CDR3 nucleotide sequence: TGTGCCAGTAGTCCACGGGGAAACACCATATATTTT.

The rearrangement uses TRBV9 and TRBJ2-1; 8 bases line up with TRBD2. The CDR3 loop spans 19 amino acids. V lost 0 bases and J lost 1; bases outside the gene matches: 12. Germline CDR1 and CDR2: SGDLS and YYNGEE. The CDR3 protein is CASSVDVAGLLRSYNEQFF. The CDR3 nucleotides read TGTGCCAGCAGCGTAGATGTAGCGGGGTTACTCAGGTCCTACAATGAGCAGTTCTTC.

The CDR3 DNA follows: TGTGCCAGCAGAGGGACAGCCACAGATACGCAGTATTTT. It codes for CASRGTATDTQYF. V is TRBV5-4 and J is TRBJ2-3; 7 bases are shared with TRBD1. This CDR3 contains 13 residues. The J segment lost 2 bases and the V segment lost 5 bases, leaving 2 bases of the junction unmatched. CDR1 and CDR2 from the germline V gene are SGHNT and YYREEE (reference sequence).

The CDR3 is CASSFWSTGGNTIYF. The CDR3 coding sequence is TGTGCCAGCAGCTTCTGGTCAACGGGTGGAAACACCATATATTTT. This rearrangement joins TRBV5-5 to TRBJ1-3; no definite D call. V lost 2 bases and J lost 3, with 12 bases in between. The CDR3 is made up of 15 amino acids. Germline V CDR1 and CDR2: SGHKS, YYEKEE (reference sequence). Filled out from reference TRBV5-5 and TRBJ1-3, the complete variable domain reads DAGVTQSPTHLIKTRGQQVTLRCSPISGHKSVSWYQQVLGQGPQFIFQYYEKEERGRGNFPDRFSARQFPNYSSELNVNALLLGDSALYLCASSFWSTGGNTIYFGEGSWLTVV.

The V call is TRBV6-5, the J call TRBJ2-5, with D possibly matching TRBD1 (5 bases). Germline CDR1 is MNHEY and CDR2 is SVGAGI. Trimming removed 0 bases at V and 4 bases at J, with 15 bases between. This CDR3 contains 16 residues. The CDR3 region has the DNA TGTGCCAGCAGTTACTCTAAGGCAGGGAATAGAGAGACCCAGTACTTC. It yields the protein CASSYSKAGNRETQYF.

About this clone: The junction does not match germline at one end; this may be a read error. The chain links TRBV20-1 to TRBJ2-5; possible D gene TRBD2, 6 bases. The V gene's germline CDR1 is DFQATT and CDR2 SNEGSKA (reference sequence). The CDR3 is 8 residues long. CDR3 DNA: TGCAGTACTCCGGGACTCCACTTC. This translates into CSTPGLHF.

The chain joins TRBV11-2 to TRBJ1-2; D remains ambiguous. Germline-derived CDR1 and CDR2 are SGHAT and FQNNGV. Trimming took off 0 bases at V and 3 bases at J, with 5 bases between the two ends. The CDR3 contains 13 residues. CDR3 in DNA: TGTGCCAGCAGCTTAGATCAGGACTATGGCTACACCTTC. Translating gives CASSLDQDYGYTF.

V usage is TRBV7-9 and J usage is TRBJ1-3; D remains ambiguous. The CDR3 sequence is 12 residues long. Looked up from germline, CDR1 is SEHNR and CDR2 is FQNEAQ (reference sequence). V was clipped by 2 bases and J by 6 bases, with 5 bases between them. CDR3 sequence: CASSLRENTIYF. Here the CDR3 DNA reads TGTGCCAGCAGCTTACGCGAAAACACCATATATTTT.

V and J are TRBV18 and TRBJ2-1, with TRBD1 identical over 11 bases. Trimming took 2 bases from V and 3 from J; bases not matched to a gene: 3. Germline loops: CDR1 KGHSH, CDR2 LQKENI. The CDR3 is 16 residues long. Here the CDR3 reads CASSPRTGGHYNEQFF. The CDR3 DNA reads as TGTGCCAGCTCACCAAGGACAGGGGGCCACTACAATGAGCAGTTCTTC.

The V call is TRBV7-2, the J call TRBJ2-3; D might be TRBD2 (6 bases). There are 15 residues in the CDR3. CDR1 and CDR2 (germline): SGHTA, FQGNSA. Trimming took 8 bases from V and 2 from J, leaving 17 bases between them. CDR3: CASSSGAGYTDTQYF. The CDR3 DNA sequence: TGTGCCAGCTCCTCGGGAGCCGGGTACACAGATACGCAGTATTTT.

CDR3 coding DNA: TGTGCCAGCAGCACTTCTAGCGGGGGCTCCTACAATGAGCAGTTCTTC. Amino acids: CASSTSSGGSYNEQFF. The rearrangement joins TRBV5-5 to TRBJ2-1; 10 bases map to TRBD2. Looked up from germline, CDR1 is SGHKS and CDR2 is YYEKEE (reference sequence). V gave up 4 bases and J gave up 0 bases; unmatched junction bases: 4. This CDR3 spans 16 amino acids.

This chain joins TRBV6-6 and TRBJ1-1; 8 nucleotides line up with TRBD1. Germline V lookup: CDR1 MNHNY, CDR2 SVGAGI (reference sequence). V shed 11 bases and J 4 bases; nucleotides not matched to a gene: 9. This CDR3 contains 13 residues. CDR3 amino acids: CAVGHRGGTEAFF. The CDR3 nucleotides are TGTGCCGTAGGGCACAGGGGGGGCACTGAAGCTTTCTTT.

The J gene is TRBJ2-2, the V gene TRBV2; TRBD1 agrees at 9 bases. Germline assignment: CDR1 SNHLY and CDR2 FYNNEI. The CDR3 is 15 residues long. The junction had 7 bases not matched to a gene; V was cut back by 6 bases and J by 5 bases. The CDR3 loop is CASSVTGGGTGELFF. The CDR3 DNA is TGTGCCAGCAGCGTGACAGGGGGAGGAACCGGGGAGCTGTTTTTT.

The chain carries TRBV2 and TRBJ1-2; 10 bases line up with TRBD1. The CDR3 spans 14 residues. The germline gives CDR1 SNHLY, CDR2 FYNNEI. J was trimmed by 3 bases and V by 7 bases; bases with no gene match: 5. CDR3 coding DNA: TGTGCCAGCACGACAGGGGGCGGGTACTATGGCTACACCTTC. Translating it yields CASTTGGGYYGYTF.

The rearrangement joins TRBV21-1 to TRBJ2-5; the listed D gene, TRBD1, was not tested against the DNA. TRBV21-1 is deemed a pseudogene. The CDR3 loop spans 14 amino acids. The CDR3 here is CASSAGVFQETQYF. In DNA, the CDR3 is TGTGCCAGCAGCGCAGGGGTCTTCCAAGAGACCCAGTACTTC.

The chain has TRBV25-1 and TRBJ1-1, with no clear D. Germline lookup yields CDR1 MGHDK and CDR2 SYGVNS. V gave up 4 bases and J gave up 4 bases, with 13 bases separating them. CDR3 length equals 14 residues. This CDR3 reads CASSVAGVATEAFF. DNA for the CDR3: TGTGCCAGCAGTGTAGCGGGTGTCGCCACTGAAGCTTTCTTT.

The chain recombines TRBV19 with TRBJ2-2, with 9 bases matching TRBD1. Germline V lookup: CDR1 LNHDA, CDR2 SQIVND (reference sequence). With V trimmed by 6 bases and J by 0 bases, 2 bases remained unmatched. The CDR3 spans 15 residues. The CDR3 nucleotides are TGTGCCAGTAGGGGACAGGGTTCGAACACCGGGGAGCTGTTTTTT. Protein sequence: CASRGQGSNTGELFF.

This sequence joins TRBV7-3 and TRBJ1-1; D uncertain. This CDR3 is 15 amino acids long. V was cut by 1 base and J by 5 bases, with 14 bases left in between. From germline, CDR1 is SGHTA and CDR2 FQGTGA. The CDR3 protein is CASSLIGPGETEAFF. The CDR3 DNA reads as TGTGCCAGCAGCTTAATCGGTCCGGGAGAAACTGAAGCTTTCTTT.

Only a few counts were recorded for this clone. The chain employs TRBV7-8 and TRBJ1-1; D might be TRBD1 (5 bases). Germline CDR1 SGHVS, CDR2 FQNEAQ. The V and J ends lost 7 bases and 4 bases respectively, with 10 bases between them. This CDR3 is 12 amino acids long. CDR3 loop: CASKDSFTEAFF. The DNA of the CDR3 is TGTGCCAGCAAAGACAGCTTCACTGAAGCTTTCTTT.

V is TRBV5-1 and J is TRBJ2-1, with TRBD1 matching over 9 bases. This CDR3 has 15 residues. In germline, CDR1 is SGHRS, CDR2 YFSETQ. After removal of 4 bases from V and 7 bases from J, the junction contained 9 bases not matched to a gene. The CDR3 DNA follows: TGCGCCAGCAGCGGCCACAGGGGGCCGAGGAATGAGCAGTTCTTC. Translated, it gives CASSGHRGPRNEQFF.

The V and J genes are TRBV6-5 and TRBJ2-1; TRBD2 agrees at 8 bases. CDR1 is MNHEY and CDR2 is SVGAGI in the germline V gene. The CDR3 spans 15 residues. With V trimmed by 0 bases and J by 9 bases, 7 bases remained unmatched. The CDR3 DNA is TGTGCCAGCAGTTACTCGTTTAGCGGGAAGTCTGAGCAGTTCTTC. Its translation: CASSYSFSGKSEQFF.

The V gene is TRBV9, the J gene TRBJ1-1; 7 bases line up with TRBD1. V lost 3 bases to trimming and J lost 1 base; unmatched junction nucleotides: 6. This CDR3 spans 15 amino acids. Germline V gene data show CDR1 as SGDLS and CDR2 as YYNGEE. CDR3 amino acids: CASSAQGGKNTEAFF. Here the CDR3 DNA reads TGTGCCAGCAGCGCCCAGGGGGGTAAGAACACTGAAGCTTTCTTT.

The genes are TRBV7-3 and TRBJ2-1, with TRBD2 matching over 10 bases. The CDR3 extends over 14 amino acids. V was pared by 2 bases and J by 7 bases, with 2 bases of the junction left unmatched. Germline V CDR1 and CDR2: SGHTA, FQGTGA. CDR3 protein: CASSLLAGVNEQFF. CDR3 nucleotide sequence: TGTGCCAGCAGCTTACTAGCGGGGGTTAATGAGCAGTTCTTC. Drawing the rest from reference TRBV7-3 and TRBJ2-1, the complete variable domain is GAGVSQTPSNKVTEKGKYVELRCDPISGHTALYWYRQSLGQGPEFLIYFQGTGAADDSGLPNDRFFAVRPEGSVSTLKIQRTERGDSAVYLCASSLLAGVNEQFFGPGTRLTVL.

The chain employs TRBV19 and TRBJ2-3; 9 bases match TRBD2. V trimming: 0 bases; J trimming: 4 bases; junction bases outside the gene matches: 11. This CDR3 has 18 residues. Per germline, CDR1 LNHDA and CDR2 SQIVND (reference sequence). The CDR3 DNA sequence: TGTGCCAGTAGTATAGATCTGAGTAGCGGGAGTTCCCCAGATACGCAGTATTTT. Amino acids: CASSIDLSSGSSPDTQYF.